Below, one T cell receptor beta chain is given with its context. V was cut by 6 bases and J by 6 bases, with 18 bases left in between. The V gene's germline CDR1 is SNHLY and CDR2 FYNNEI. The CDR3 covers 15 residues. This entry belongs to a study of control samples from healthy donors and cancer patients. Sequenced by immunoSEQ multiplex PCR; TCRdb stores in-frame clones only, minus some. The table has tens of thousands of clones, approximately 82% seen once. The chain is built from TRBV2 and TRBJ2-1; TRBD2 is a possible D gene (5 bases). Sequenced sample: blood. This TCR was recovered from a man aged 55 to 70 in good health. For the CDR3, the DNA is TGTGCCAGCAGCGGGGTCGGATTTACGGGCAATGAGCAGTTCTTC. This translates into CASSGVGFTGNEQFF.